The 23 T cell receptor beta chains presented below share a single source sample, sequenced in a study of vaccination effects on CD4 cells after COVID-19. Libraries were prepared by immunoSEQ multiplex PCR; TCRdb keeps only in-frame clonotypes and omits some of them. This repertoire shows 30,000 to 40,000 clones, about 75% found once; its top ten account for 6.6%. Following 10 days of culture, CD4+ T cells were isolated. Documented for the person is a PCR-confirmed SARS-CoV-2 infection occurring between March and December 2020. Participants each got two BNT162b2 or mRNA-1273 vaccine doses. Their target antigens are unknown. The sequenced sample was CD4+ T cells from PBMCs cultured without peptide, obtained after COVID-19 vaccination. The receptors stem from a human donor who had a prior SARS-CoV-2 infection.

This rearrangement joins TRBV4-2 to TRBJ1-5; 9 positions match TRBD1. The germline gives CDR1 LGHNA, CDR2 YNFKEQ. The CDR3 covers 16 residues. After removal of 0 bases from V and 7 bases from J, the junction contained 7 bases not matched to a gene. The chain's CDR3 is CASSQEGNRGQQPQHF. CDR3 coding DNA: TGTGCCAGCAGCCAAGAGGGCAACAGGGGGCAGCAGCCCCAGCATTTT.

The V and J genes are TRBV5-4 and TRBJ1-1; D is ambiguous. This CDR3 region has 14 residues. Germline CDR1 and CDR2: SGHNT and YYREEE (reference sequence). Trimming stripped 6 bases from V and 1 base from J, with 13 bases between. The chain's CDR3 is CASTLRGGNTEAFF. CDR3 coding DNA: TGTGCCAGCACCTTACGGGGAGGGAACACTGAAGCTTTCTTT.

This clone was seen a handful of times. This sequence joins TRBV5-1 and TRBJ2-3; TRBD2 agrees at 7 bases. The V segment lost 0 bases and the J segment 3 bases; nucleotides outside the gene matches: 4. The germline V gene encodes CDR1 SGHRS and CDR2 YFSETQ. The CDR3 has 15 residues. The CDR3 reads CASSLGLAETDTQYF. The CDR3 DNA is TGCGCCAGCAGCTTGGGACTAGCCGAGACAGATACGCAGTATTTT.

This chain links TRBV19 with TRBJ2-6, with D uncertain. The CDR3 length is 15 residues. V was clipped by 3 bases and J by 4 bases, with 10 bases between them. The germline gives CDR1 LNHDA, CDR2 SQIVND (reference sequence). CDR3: CASSIWVAGANVLTF. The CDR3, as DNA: TGTGCCAGTAGTATTTGGGTTGCCGGGGCCAACGTCCTGACTTTC.

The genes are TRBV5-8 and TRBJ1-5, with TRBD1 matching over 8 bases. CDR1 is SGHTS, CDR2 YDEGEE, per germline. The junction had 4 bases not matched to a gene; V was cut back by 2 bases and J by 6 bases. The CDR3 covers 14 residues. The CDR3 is CASSLRTGFQPQHF. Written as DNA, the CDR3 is TGTGCCAGCAGCTTAAGGACAGGGTTTCAGCCCCAGCATTTT.

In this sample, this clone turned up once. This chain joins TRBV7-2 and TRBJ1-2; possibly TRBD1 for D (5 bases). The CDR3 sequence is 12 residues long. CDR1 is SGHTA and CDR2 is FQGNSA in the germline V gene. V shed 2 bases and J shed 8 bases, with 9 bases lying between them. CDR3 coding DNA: TGTGCCAGCAGCTTACAGGGAGGCGGCTACACCTTC. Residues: CASSLQGGGYTF. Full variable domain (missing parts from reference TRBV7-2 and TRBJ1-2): GAGVSQSPSNKVTEKGKDVELRCDPISGHTALYWYRQSLGQGLEFLIYFQGNSAPDKSGLPSDRFSAERTGGSVSTLTIQRTQQEDSAVYLCASSLQGGGYTFGSGTRLTVV.

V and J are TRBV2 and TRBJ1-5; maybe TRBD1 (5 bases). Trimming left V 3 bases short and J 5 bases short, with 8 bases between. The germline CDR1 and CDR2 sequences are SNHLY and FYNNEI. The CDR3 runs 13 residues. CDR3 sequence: CASSDQGHQPQHF. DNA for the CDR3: TGTGCCAGCAGTGACCAGGGTCATCAGCCCCAGCATTTT.

The CDR3 DNA sequence: TGTGCCAGCAGCAGAGGGGGGGCCGGTGATTCACCCCTCCACTTT. Its translation is CASSRGGAGDSPLHF. The rearrangement uses TRBV11-3 and TRBJ1-6, with D tentatively TRBD1 (6 bases). V dropped 5 bases and J dropped 8 bases, with 16 bases sitting between them. Germline assignment: CDR1 SGHNT and CDR2 YENEEA. The CDR3 is made up of 15 amino acids.

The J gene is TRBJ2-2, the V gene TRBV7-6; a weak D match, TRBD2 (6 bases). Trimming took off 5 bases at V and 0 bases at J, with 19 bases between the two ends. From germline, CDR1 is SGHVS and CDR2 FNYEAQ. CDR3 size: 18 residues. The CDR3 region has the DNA TGTGCCAGCAGCCCACGGACTATAATACTCACGAACACCGGGGAGCTGTTTTTT. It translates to CASSPRTIILTNTGELFF. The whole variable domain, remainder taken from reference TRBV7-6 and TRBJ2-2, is GAGVSQSPRYKVTKRGQDVALRCDPISGHVSLYWYRQALGQGPEFLTYFNYEAQQDKSGLPNDRFSAERPEGSISTLTIQRTEQRDSAMYRCASSPRTIILTNTGELFFGEGSRLTVL.

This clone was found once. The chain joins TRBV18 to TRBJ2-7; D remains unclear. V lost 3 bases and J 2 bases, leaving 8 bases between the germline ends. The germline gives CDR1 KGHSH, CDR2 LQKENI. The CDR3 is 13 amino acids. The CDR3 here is CASSPTDTYEQYF. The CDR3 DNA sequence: TGTGCCAGCTCACCGACGGATACCTACGAGCAGTACTTC.

The CDR3 DNA is TGTGCCAGCAGCTTGACTAGCGGGGCCTACGAGCAGTACTTC. Encoded protein: CASSLTSGAYEQYF. The chain employs TRBV5-4 and TRBJ2-7; TRBD2 matches 10 bases. The CDR3 loop spans 14 amino acids. Germline V gives CDR1 SGHNT, CDR2 YYREEE (reference sequence). The junction had 0 bases not matched to a gene; V was cut back by 1 base and J by 2 bases.

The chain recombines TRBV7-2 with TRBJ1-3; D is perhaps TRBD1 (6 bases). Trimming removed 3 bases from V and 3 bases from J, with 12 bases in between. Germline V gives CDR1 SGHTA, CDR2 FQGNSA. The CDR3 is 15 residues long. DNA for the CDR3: TGTGCCAGCAGCTTTGCCAGGGGTGATGGAAACACCATATATTTT. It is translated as CASSFARGDGNTIYF.

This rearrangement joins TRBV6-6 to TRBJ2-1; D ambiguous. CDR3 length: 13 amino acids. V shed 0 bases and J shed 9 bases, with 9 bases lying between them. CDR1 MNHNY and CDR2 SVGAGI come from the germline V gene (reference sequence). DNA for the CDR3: TGTGCCAGCAGTTACTCGTGGCTAGGTGAGCAGTTCTTC. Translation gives CASSYSWLGEQFF.

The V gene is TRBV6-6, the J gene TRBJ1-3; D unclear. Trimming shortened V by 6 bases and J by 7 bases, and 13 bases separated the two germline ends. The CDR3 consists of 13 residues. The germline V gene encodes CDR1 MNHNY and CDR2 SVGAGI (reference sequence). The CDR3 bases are TGTGCCAGCAGCCCGACTGGGGAGAACACCATATATTTT. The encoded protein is CASSPTGENTIYF.

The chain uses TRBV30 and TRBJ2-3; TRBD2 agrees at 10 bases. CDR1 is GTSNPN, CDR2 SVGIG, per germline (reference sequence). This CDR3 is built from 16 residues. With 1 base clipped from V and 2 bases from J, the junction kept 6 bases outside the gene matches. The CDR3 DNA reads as TGTGCCTGGAGTGCCCGGACTAGCGGACCCACAGATACGCAGTATTTT. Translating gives CAWSARTSGPTDTQYF.

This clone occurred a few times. The DNA of the CDR3 is TGTGCCAGCAGCTCGACAGGGGGGTCCTACAATGAGCAGTTCTTC. This encodes CASSSTGGSYNEQFF. The chain is built from TRBV7-2 and TRBJ2-1; the match to TRBD1 covers 9 bases. CDR3 length equals 15 residues. V shed 4 bases, J shed 1 base, and the junction held 2 bases outside the gene matches. CDR1 is SGHTA and CDR2 is FQGNSA in the germline V gene. The complete variable domain, with remaining parts taken from reference TRBV7-2 and TRBJ2-1, reads GAGVSQSPSNKVTEKGKDVELRCDPISGHTALYWYRQSLGQGLEFLIYFQGNSAPDKSGLPSDRFSAERTGGSVSTLTIQRTQQEDSAVYLCASSSTGGSYNEQFFGPGTRLTVL.

The CDR3 spells CATSEVGGDTGELFF. The DNA for the CDR3 is TGTGCCACCAGCGAAGTGGGGGGCGACACCGGGGAGCTGTTTTTT. The V gene is TRBV15, the J gene TRBJ2-2; either TRBD1 or TRBD2 may supply D (6 bases each). CDR3 size: 15 residues. Germline lookup yields CDR1 LNHNV and CDR2 YYDKDF (reference sequence). Trimming stripped 5 bases from V and 3 bases from J, with 13 bases between.

The DNA for the CDR3 is TGTGCCAGCAGCTTAGGGATCGTAGGAACCACTGAAGCTTTCTTT. It encodes CASSLGIVGTTEAFF. The chain is built from TRBV7-6 and TRBJ1-1, with no clear D. The CDR3 is made up of 15 amino acids. V lost 1 base and J lost 4, with 13 bases in between. CDR1 is SGHVS, CDR2 FNYEAQ, per germline.

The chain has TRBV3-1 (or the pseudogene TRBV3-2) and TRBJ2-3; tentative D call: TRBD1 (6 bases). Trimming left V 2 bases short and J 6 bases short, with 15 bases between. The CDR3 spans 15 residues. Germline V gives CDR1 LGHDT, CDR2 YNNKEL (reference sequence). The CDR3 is CASSQTGLISDTQYF. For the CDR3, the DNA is TGTGCCAGCAGCCAAACAGGGTTAATATCGGATACGCAGTATTTT.

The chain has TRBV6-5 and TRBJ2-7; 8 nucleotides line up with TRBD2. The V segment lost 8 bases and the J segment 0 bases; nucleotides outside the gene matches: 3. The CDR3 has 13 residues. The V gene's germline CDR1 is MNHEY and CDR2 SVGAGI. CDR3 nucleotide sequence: TGTGCCAGCGGTAGCGGGGCCTCCTACGAGCAGTACTTC. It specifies CASGSGASYEQYF.

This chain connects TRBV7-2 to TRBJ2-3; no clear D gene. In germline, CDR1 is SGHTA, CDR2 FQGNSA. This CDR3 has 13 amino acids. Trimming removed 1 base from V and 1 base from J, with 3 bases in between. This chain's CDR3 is CASSLGGTDTQYF. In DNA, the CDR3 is TGTGCCAGCAGCTTAGGTGGCACAGATACGCAGTATTTT.

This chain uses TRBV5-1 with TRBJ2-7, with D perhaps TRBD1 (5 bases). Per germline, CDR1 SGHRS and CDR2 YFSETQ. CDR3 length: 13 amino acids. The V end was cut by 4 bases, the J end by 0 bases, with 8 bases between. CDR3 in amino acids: CASSKDNSYEQYF. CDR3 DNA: TGCGCCAGCAGCAAGGACAACTCCTACGAGCAGTACTTC. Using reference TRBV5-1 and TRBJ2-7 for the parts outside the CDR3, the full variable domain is KAGVTQTPRYLIKTRGQQVTLSCSPISGHRSVSWYQQTPGQGLQFLFEYFSETQRNKGNFPGRFSGRQFSNSRSEMNVSTLELGDSALYLCASSKDNSYEQYFGPGTRLTVT.

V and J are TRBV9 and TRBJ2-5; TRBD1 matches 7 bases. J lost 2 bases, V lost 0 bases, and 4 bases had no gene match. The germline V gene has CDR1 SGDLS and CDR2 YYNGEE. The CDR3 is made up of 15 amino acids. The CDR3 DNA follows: TGTGCCAGCAGCGTAGTTAGGACAGGACAAGAGACCCAGTACTTC. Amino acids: CASSVVRTGQETQYF.